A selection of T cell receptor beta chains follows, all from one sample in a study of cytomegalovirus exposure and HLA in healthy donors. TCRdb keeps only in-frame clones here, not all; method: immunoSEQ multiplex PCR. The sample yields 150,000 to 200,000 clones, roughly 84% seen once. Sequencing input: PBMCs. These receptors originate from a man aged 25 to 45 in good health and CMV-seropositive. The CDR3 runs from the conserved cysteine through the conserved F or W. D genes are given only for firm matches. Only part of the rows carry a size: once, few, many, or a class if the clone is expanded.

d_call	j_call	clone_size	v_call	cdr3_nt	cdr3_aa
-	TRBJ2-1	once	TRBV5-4	TGTGCCAGCAGCTTGCAAGGATCGGGCAATGAGCAGTTCTTC	CASSLQGSGNEQFF
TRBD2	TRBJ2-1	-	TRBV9	TGTGCCAGCAGCCTCCTAGCGGGGGGCTACAATGAGCAGTTCTTC	CASSLLAGGYNEQFF
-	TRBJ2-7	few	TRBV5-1	TGCGCCAGCTCCCCAGGGTCAACCTACGAGCAGTACTTC	CASSPGSTYEQYF
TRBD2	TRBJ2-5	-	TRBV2	TGTGCCAGCGAGACGGGACTAGCGGGAGTGTCCCAGTACTTC	CASETGLAGVSQYF
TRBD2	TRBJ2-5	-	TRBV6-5	TGTGCCAGCAGTTACTCCGGGACTAGCCAAGAGACCCAGTACTTC	CASSYSGTSQETQYF
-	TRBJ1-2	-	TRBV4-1	TGCGCCAGCAGCCATTTGGGAGGGGATGGCTACACCTTC	CASSHLGGDGYTF
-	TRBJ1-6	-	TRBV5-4	TGTGCCAGCAGCTTGGGGGGCACAGGGTCACCCCTCCACTTT	CASSLGGTGSPLHF
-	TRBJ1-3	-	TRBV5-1	TGCGCCAGCAGCTTGGGGGTCCAGGGTGGAAACACCATATATTTT	CASSLGVQGGNTIYF
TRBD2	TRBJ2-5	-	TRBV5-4	TGTGCCAGCAGCAAACCGGGACTAGCGGCCCCAGAGACCCAGTACTTC	CASSKPGLAAPETQYF
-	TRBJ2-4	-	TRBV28	TGTGCCAGCAGTCTACCTGTCGGGTTACGGATTCAGTACTTC	CASSLPVGLRIQYF
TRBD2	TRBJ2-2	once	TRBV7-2	TGTGCCAGCAGCTTAGCAGCGGGGTCGAGTCACGGGGAGCTGTTTTTT	CASSLAAGSSHGELFF
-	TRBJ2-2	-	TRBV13	TGTGCCAGCAGCCCCGAGGGGGGGGAGAACACCGGGGAGCTGTTTTTT	CASSPEGGENTGELFF
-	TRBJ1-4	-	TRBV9	TGTGCCAGCAGCGTAGGAGGGCGGCTAAATGAAAAACTGTTTTTT	CASSVGGRLNEKLFF
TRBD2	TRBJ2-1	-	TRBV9	TGTGCCAGCAGCGCCAGCGGGAGGTTGGTCTATGAGCAGTTCTTC	CASSASGRLVYEQFF
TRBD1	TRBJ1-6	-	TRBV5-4	TGTGCCAGCAGCTTGTACGGGGACAGGGTTAATTCACCCCTCCACTTT	CASSLYGDRVNSPLHF
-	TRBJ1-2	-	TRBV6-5	TGTGCCAGCAGCCGGGGAGGGGAGTCTAACTATGGCTACACCTTC	CASSRGGESNYGYTF
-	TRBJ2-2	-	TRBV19	TGTGCCAGTAGTCCCTCTATAACCGGGGAGCTGTTTTTT	CASSPSITGELFF
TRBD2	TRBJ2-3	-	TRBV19	TGTGCCAGTAGTGGACTAGCGGACCCCACAGATACGCAGTATTTT	CASSGLADPTDTQYF
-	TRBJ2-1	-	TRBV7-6	TGTGCCAGCTCCCACGGGGGTCAGGATGAGCAGTTCTTC	CASSHGGQDEQFF
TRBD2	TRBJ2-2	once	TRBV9	TGTGCCAGCAGCGGAATTCCGCGGGGCGGGAGCAGTAATGTCGGGGAGCTGTTTTTT	CASSGIPRGGSSNVGELFF
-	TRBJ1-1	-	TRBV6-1	TGTGCCAGCAGGGGGTCGGAGGGGAAGAACACTGAAGCTTTCTTT	CASRGSEGKNTEAFF
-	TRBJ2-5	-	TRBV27	TGTGCCAGCAGTTTATCCACGGGGGACCAAGAGACCCAGTACTTC	CASSLSTGDQETQYF
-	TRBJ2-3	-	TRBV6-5	TGTGCCAGCAGTTCGGAGACCGGGGTCTCAGATACGCAGTATTTT	CASSSETGVSDTQYF
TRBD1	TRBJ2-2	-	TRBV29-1	TGCAGCGTTGACGGACAGGGAACCGGGGAGCTGTTTTTT	CSVDGQGTGELFF
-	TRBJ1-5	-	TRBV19	TGTGCCAGTAGCTCAAGGGGTTGGGCGCCCCAGCATTTT	CASSSRGWAPQHF
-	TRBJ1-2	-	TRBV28	TGTGCCAGCAGTTTAAGGCGGTATGGCTACACCTTC	CASSLRRYGYTF
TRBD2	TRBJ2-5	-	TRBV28	TGTGCCAGCAGTTCCAAACAAATAGCGGGAGGGCCGGGTGAGACCCAGTACTTC	CASSSKQIAGGPGETQYF